The 3 T cell receptor beta chains below were found in one sample sequenced in a study of early T cells in non-severe SARS-CoV-2 infection. TCRdb re-analysed the 5' RACE reads in MiXCR, keeping a single row per CDR3 protein. The sample gives 60,000 or so distinct CDR3 sequences, about 10% of which show up once; more than 1.5% is in the top ten. Material for sequencing was whole blood. All receptors derive from an adult who was a healthcare worker with PCR-confirmed SARS-CoV-2 infection or an uninfected control (not recorded which).

This clonotype was recorded many times. The genes are TRBV20-1 and TRBJ2-7, with TRBD1 as a possible D gene (6 bases). Looked up from germline, CDR1 is DFQATT and CDR2 is SNEGSKA (reference sequence). The V end was cut by 6 bases, the J end by 6 bases, with 15 bases between. The CDR3 is 12 amino acids. The CDR3 loop is CSATKTGGEQYF. The CDR3 DNA reads as TGCAGTGCGACCAAGACAGGTGGCGAGCAGTACTTC.

The chain recombines TRBV7-9 with TRBJ1-2; the match to TRBD1 covers 10 bases. The CDR3 totals 14 residues. J was trimmed by 8 bases and V by 5 bases; bases with no gene match: 8. From germline, CDR1 is SEHNR and CDR2 FQNEAQ (reference sequence). CDR3 in amino acids: CASSRGTGEGGYTF. The DNA of the CDR3 is TGTGCCAGCAGCCGCGGGACAGGGGAAGGAGGCTACACCTTC.

This clonotype was seen repeatedly, ten times or more. The chain uses TRBV20-1 and TRBJ1-1; TRBD1 matches 8 bases. Per the germline V gene, CDR1 is DFQATT and CDR2 is SNEGSKA (reference sequence). J lost 0 bases, V lost 2 bases, and 2 bases had no gene match. This CDR3 spans 14 amino acids. DNA for the CDR3: TGCAGTGCTAGAACAGGGGGTTTGAACACTGAAGCTTTCTTT. It specifies CSARTGGLNTEAFF.